A single sample gave rise to the 25 T cell receptor beta chains below, sequenced in a study of blood T cell repertoires in COVID-19. Clones were sequenced by immunoSEQ multiplex PCR, and TCRdb holds only the in-frame ones, with some missing. The data contain tens of thousands of clones, roughly 86% of them singletons. The specimen sequenced was peripheral blood. All receptors derive from a human donor in a cohort sampled during active COVID-19.

This rearrangement joins TRBV19 to TRBJ1-5, with unresolved D. CDR1 is LNHDA, CDR2 SQIVND, per germline (reference sequence). Trimming left V 3 bases short and J 0 bases short, with 9 bases between. CDR3 size: 15 residues. CDR3 residues: CASSILTHSNQPQHF. CDR3 bases: TGTGCCAGTAGTATTTTGACACATAGCAATCAGCCCCAGCATTTT.

This chain links TRBV28 with TRBJ2-3; D may be TRBD2 (6 bases). The length of the CDR3 is 16 residues. Per the germline V gene, CDR1 is MDHEN and CDR2 is SYDVKM. Deletions cut 8 bases from V and 2 bases from J, with 20 bases between. For the CDR3, the DNA is TGTGCCAGCGCCCTTGGGACTTCCCTCCACACAGATACGCAGTATTTT. Protein: CASALGTSLHTDTQYF.

This clone has just one count. The rearrangement links TRBV14 to TRBJ2-3; tentatively, D is TRBD2 (5 bases). The CDR3 runs 16 residues. The germline CDR1 and CDR2 sequences are SGHDN and FVKESK. The V end lost 4 bases, the J end lost 1 base, and 15 bases lay between the germline ends. CDR3 protein: CASSRPLSGRTDTQYF. The CDR3 region has the DNA TGTGCCAGCAGCCGCCCTCTCAGCGGCCGCACAGATACGCAGTATTTT.

V gene TRBV6-2 or TRBV6-3 combines with J gene TRBJ1-4; tentative D call: TRBD1 (5 bases). CDR1 is MNHEY, CDR2 SVGEGT, per germline. CDR3 length: 15 residues. Trimming removed 0 bases from V and 7 bases from J, with 12 bases in between. The CDR3 protein is CASSYSAGDFEKLFF. CDR3 nucleotide sequence: TGTGCCAGCAGTTACTCAGCGGGGGATTTTGAAAAACTGTTTTTT.

The chain employs TRBV11-2 and TRBJ1-1, with D uncertain. Trimming took off 5 bases at V and 5 bases at J, with 9 bases between the two ends. The germline CDR1 and CDR2 sequences are SGHAT and FQNNGV. The CDR3 spans 12 residues. CDR3 nucleotide sequence: TGTGCCAGCAGCCGAGAGCGGACTGAAGCTTTCTTT. Protein sequence: CASSRERTEAFF.

The V call is TRBV7-3, the J call TRBJ2-1; TRBD2 might be the D (6 bases). From germline, CDR1 is SGHTA and CDR2 FQGTGA. V lost 3 bases and J lost 5, with 11 bases in between. CDR3 length equals 14 residues. This CDR3 reads CASSLTRRDNEQFF. The CDR3 nucleotides read TGTGCCAGCAGCTTGACTAGGCGAGACAATGAGCAGTTCTTC.

The V and J genes are TRBV3-1 (or the pseudogene TRBV3-2) and TRBJ1-1, with D perhaps matching TRBD1 (6 bases). With 5 bases removed from V and 1 base from J, the gap between germline ends came to 11 bases. Germline-derived CDR1 and CDR2 are LGHDT and YNNKEL (reference sequence). CDR3 length: 14 residues. In DNA form, the CDR3 reads TGTGCCAGCAGCACAGGGACGGCGAACACTGAAGCTTTCTTT. Translated: CASSTGTANTEAFF.

The rearrangement joins TRBV2 to TRBJ2-5, with 8 bases that match TRBD2. CDR1 and CDR2 from the germline V gene are SNHLY and FYNNEI. The ends lost 8 bases at V and 4 bases at J; junction bases unmatched: 3. This CDR3 is 12 amino acids long. CDR3 amino acids: CASRGGSETQYF. As DNA, the CDR3 is TGTGCCAGCCGGGGGGGCTCAGAGACCCAGTACTTC.

The chain couples TRBV7-2 to TRBJ2-7, with D possibly TRBD2 on 5 matching bases. In germline, CDR1 is SGHTA, CDR2 FQGNSA. V was pared by 0 bases and J by 2 bases, with 8 bases between. The length of the CDR3 is 14 residues. CDR3 sequence reads: CASSLAAGAYEQYF. The CDR3 DNA follows: TGTGCCAGCAGCTTAGCGGCGGGTGCCTACGAGCAGTACTTC. The full variable domain, its missing parts supplied by reference TRBV7-2 and TRBJ2-7, is GAGVSQSPSNKVTEKGKDVELRCDPISGHTALYWYRQSLGQGLEFLIYFQGNSAPDKSGLPSDRFSAERTGGSVSTLTIQRTQQEDSAVYLCASSLAAGAYEQYFGPGTRLTVT.

The chain has TRBV9 and TRBJ2-1; D gene ambiguous. V gave up 4 bases and J gave up 8 bases, with 7 bases separating them. The CDR3 contains 11 residues. Germline V gene sequence: CDR1 SGDLS, CDR2 YYNGEE. CDR3 region: CASSPVHEQFF. The CDR3, as DNA: TGTGCCAGCAGCCCCGTCCATGAGCAGTTCTTC.

The chain combines TRBV3-1 (or the pseudogene TRBV3-2) with TRBJ1-4, with a weak D call TRBD1 (5 bases). Germline values: CDR1 LGHDT, CDR2 YNNKEL (reference sequence). This CDR3 is 12 amino acids long. Trimming pared 6 bases from V and 7 bases from J, leaving 9 bases between. The CDR3 bases are TGTGCCAGCAGTCTCCAGGGTGAAAAACTGTTTTTT. Translation: CASSLQGEKLFF.

The CDR3 DNA reads as TGTGCCAGCAGTCCCCTGACAGGATTAGGGGAAAAACTGTTTTTT. Amino acids: CASSPLTGLGEKLFF. The chain has TRBV27 and TRBJ1-4; a weak D match, TRBD1 (6 bases). CDR1 is MNHEY and CDR2 is SMNVEV in the germline V gene (reference sequence). V was cut by 5 bases and J by 8 bases, with 18 bases left in between. This CDR3 region has 15 residues.

Comments on this clone: Other nucleotide sequences from this sample produce the same CDR3. The chain joins TRBV3-1 (or the pseudogene TRBV3-2) to TRBJ2-2; TRBD2 is a possible D gene (5 bases). V was shortened by 3 bases and J by 6 bases, with 5 bases between the two germline ends. This CDR3 has 12 amino acids. Germline CDR1 LGHDT, CDR2 YNNKEL (reference sequence). The CDR3 nucleotides read TGTGCCAGCAGCCAGGGAGCCGGGGAGCTGTTTTTT. This sequence encodes CASSQGAGELFF.

The chain employs TRBV12-2 and TRBJ1-1. TRBV12-2 is tagged as a pseudogene. There are 15 residues in the CDR3. The CDR3 loop is CASRLGAGGNTEAFF. The CDR3 DNA sequence: TGTGCAAGTCGCTTAGGTGCGGGGGGGAACACTGAAGCTTTCTTT.

This chain connects TRBV4-1 to TRBJ1-5; D might be TRBD1 (6 bases). Germline V gene sequence: CDR1 MGHRA, CDR2 YSYEKL. The V end was cut by 4 bases, the J end by 5 bases, with 9 bases between. The CDR3 is made up of 13 amino acids. The CDR3 DNA is TGCGCCAGCAGCCCCTACAGGGATCAGCCCCAGCATTTT. The encoded protein is CASSPYRDQPQHF.

The V gene is TRBV27, the J gene TRBJ2-7; D possibly corresponds to TRBD2 (6 bases). This CDR3 is 13 amino acids long. The V gene's germline CDR1 is MNHEY and CDR2 SMNVEV (reference sequence). Trimming shortened V by 7 bases and J by 3 bases, and 13 bases separated the two germline ends. The CDR3 protein is CASTVGGGYEQYF. DNA of the CDR3: TGTGCCAGCACCGTGGGGGGTGGCTACGAGCAGTACTTC.

This clone was recorded at least ten times. This chain links TRBV29-1 with TRBJ2-5; D possibly corresponds to TRBD1 (5 bases). Deletions cut 2 bases from V and 4 bases from J, with 11 bases between. In germline, CDR1 is SQVTM, CDR2 ANQGSEA. The CDR3 covers 13 residues. The CDR3 DNA reads TGCAGCGTTGAAATAGGTGGGGCAGAGACCCAGTACTTC. Residues: CSVEIGGAETQYF.

The chain employs TRBV3-1 (or the pseudogene TRBV3-2) and TRBJ2-1; the D gene is possibly TRBD2 (6 bases). CDR1 LGHDT and CDR2 YNNKEL come from the germline V gene (reference sequence). V was pared by 0 bases and J by 3 bases, with 9 bases between. The CDR3 spans 15 residues. The CDR3 is CASSQDGTDYNEQFF. CDR3 nucleotides: TGTGCCAGCAGCCAAGACGGGACTGACTACAATGAGCAGTTCTTC.

This clone was observed a single time. The chain has TRBV30 and TRBJ2-6, with D perhaps matching TRBD1 (5 bases). The CDR3 is 16 residues long. The germline gives CDR1 GTSNPN, CDR2 SVGIG (reference sequence). Trimming left V 1 base short and J 2 bases short, with 12 bases between. The chain's CDR3 is CAWSEAGNPGANVLTF. The CDR3 coding sequence is TGTGCCTGGAGTGAAGCAGGGAATCCTGGGGCCAACGTCCTGACTTTC.

This clone came up once. The rearrangement joins TRBV10-3 to TRBJ2-7; TRBD1 agrees at 9 bases. Losses at the gene ends were 0 bases for V and 3 bases for J; bases not matched to a gene: 6. This CDR3 has 16 amino acids. Germline CDR1 ENHRY, CDR2 SYGVKD. CDR3 DNA: TGTGCCATCAGTGAGTCTCGACAGGGGGGGAACTACGAGCAGTACTTC. Amino acids: CAISESRQGGNYEQYF.

This rearrangement joins TRBV7-9 to TRBJ1-2, with 7 bases identical to TRBD1. The CDR3 loop spans 15 amino acids. Trimming took 5 bases from V and 1 from J; bases not matched to a gene: 7. Germline CDR1 SEHNR, CDR2 FQNEAQ (reference sequence). In nucleotides, the CDR3 is TGTGCCAGCAGCCCCGACAGGGCCCTTAACTATGGCTACACCTTC. Translation: CASSPDRALNYGYTF.

The chain carries TRBV28 and TRBJ1-2; TRBD1 might be the D (5 bases). The CDR3 sequence is 13 residues long. Germline CDR1 is MDHEN and CDR2 is SYDVKM. The V end lost 4 bases, the J end lost 5 bases, and 11 bases lay between the germline ends. The DNA for the CDR3 is TGTGCCAGCAGTTACACAGGCCCTTATGGCTACACCTTC. Translation: CASSYTGPYGYTF.

The chain recombines TRBV6-2 or TRBV6-3 with TRBJ1-5, with 10 bases identical to TRBD1. Germline loops: CDR1 MNHEY, CDR2 SVGEGT. With V trimmed by 2 bases and J by 7 bases, 14 bases remained unmatched. The CDR3 spans 18 residues. CDR3 in DNA: TGTGCCAGCAGTTACGTGGGGGGACAGGGGCTCAGGGTCCAGCCCCAGCATTTT. Its protein is CASSYVGGQGLRVQPQHF.

The chain has TRBV19 and TRBJ2-1; 11 nucleotides line up with TRBD2. This CDR3 has 13 amino acids. J lost 8 bases, V lost 8 bases, and 5 bases had no gene match. Germline CDR1 LNHDA, CDR2 SQIVND (reference sequence). DNA for the CDR3: TGTGCCAGTCGACTAGCGGGGATCGATGAGCAGTTCTTC. Its translation is CASRLAGIDEQFF. Variable domain in full (rest from reference TRBV19 and TRBJ2-1): DGGITQSPKYLFRKEGQNVTLSCEQNLNHDAMYWYRQDPGQGLRLIYYSQIVNDFQKGDIAEGYSVSREKKESFPLTVTSAQKNPTAFYLCASRLAGIDEQFFGPGTRLTVL.

The gene calls are TRBV7-9 and TRBJ1-2; D is perhaps TRBD1 (5 bases). This CDR3 contains 16 residues. The V gene's germline CDR1 is SEHNR and CDR2 FQNEAQ (reference sequence). Between the trimmed V and J ends, which lost 3 bases and 7 bases, there was a span of 21 bases. The CDR3 protein is CASSFPGGGARSGYTF. The CDR3 nucleotides read TGTGCCAGCAGCTTCCCGGGGGGAGGGGCAAGGAGTGGCTACACCTTC. Complete variable domain (other parts from reference TRBV7-9 and TRBJ1-2): DTGVSQNPRHKITKRGQNVTFRCDPISEHNRLYWYRQTLGQGPEFLTYFQNEAQLEKSRLLSDRFSAERPKGSFSTLEIQRTEQGDSAMYLCASSFPGGGARSGYTFGSGTRLTVV.